The 23 T cell receptor beta chains below were found in one sample sequenced in a study of CD4 T cells in relation to SARS-CoV-2 and coronaviruses. Their cognate antigens are unknown. The method was immunoSEQ multiplex PCR; TCRdb's version includes in-frame clones alone and lacks a portion of them. The repertoire has some 38,000 clones, around four fifths of them found once; the top ten carry about a fifth. The material sequenced was memory CD4+ T cells from PBMCs, cultured in vitro. The receptors were sampled from an adult with COVID-19.

The chain links TRBV5-8 to TRBJ2-1; 14 nucleotides agree with TRBD2. The V gene's germline CDR1 is SGHTS and CDR2 YDEGEE. The ends lost 8 bases at V and 5 bases at J; junction bases unmatched: 12. This CDR3 comprises 17 residues. In DNA, the CDR3 is TGTGCCAGTCCGACAGCATGGGGACTAGCGGGAGACAATGAGCAGTTCTTC. Translating it yields CASPTAWGLAGDNEQFF.

This clone came up a few times. V is TRBV5-5 and J is TRBJ2-7; TRBD1 matches at 11 bases. The ends lost 6 bases at V and 7 bases at J; junction bases unmatched: 12. The CDR3 spans 15 residues. The germline V gene has CDR1 SGHKS and CDR2 YYEKEE (reference sequence). CDR3 DNA sequence: TGTGCCAGCAACATAGGGACAGGGGGGACTGGGGAGCAGTACTTC. Its translation is CASNIGTGGTGEQYF.

V and J are TRBV19 and TRBJ1-1; unclear D gene. The CDR3 is 18 amino acids. The V end lost 4 bases, the J end lost 5 bases, and 26 bases lay between the germline ends. Germline values: CDR1 LNHDA, CDR2 SQIVND (reference sequence). This chain's CDR3 is CASSTRVQNLPRRTEAFF. CDR3 sequence (DNA): TGTGCCAGTAGTACACGGGTCCAAAATCTCCCAAGGAGGACTGAAGCTTTCTTT. The whole variable domain, remainder taken from reference TRBV19 and TRBJ1-1, is DGGITQSPKYLFRKEGQNVTLSCEQNLNHDAMYWYRQDPGQGLRLIYYSQIVNDFQKGDIAEGYSVSREKKESFPLTVTSAQKNPTAFYLCASSTRVQNLPRRTEAFFGQGTRLTVV.

The sample holds one count of this clone. V usage is TRBV7-2 and J usage is TRBJ2-1, with 9 positions matching TRBD1. The CDR3 runs 16 residues. V trimming: 0 bases; J trimming: 8 bases; junction bases outside the gene matches: 8. Germline V gene lookup returns CDR1 SGHTA and CDR2 FQGNSA. The CDR3 DNA is TGTGCCAGCAGCTTAGCAGGGACAGGGTTTGGGTATGAGCAGTTCTTC. Translated: CASSLAGTGFGYEQFF.

This chain links TRBV13 with TRBJ2-7; the match to TRBD2 covers 9 bases. Germline CDR1 reads PRHDT; CDR2 reads FYEKMQ (reference sequence). V lost 5 bases to trimming and J lost 3 bases; unmatched junction nucleotides: 11. This CDR3 region has 16 residues. The CDR3 protein is CASSEQTSGQIYEQYF. CDR3 coding DNA: TGTGCCAGCAGCGAACAGACTAGCGGACAAATCTACGAGCAGTACTTC.

The rearrangement uses TRBV19 and TRBJ2-7; perhaps D is TRBD1 or TRBD2 (5 bases each). Germline lookup yields CDR1 LNHDA and CDR2 SQIVND (reference sequence). V dropped 4 bases and J dropped 6 bases, with 16 bases sitting between them. CDR3 length: 14 amino acids. CDR3 in amino acids: CASSNTGASFEQYF. The CDR3 nucleotides read TGTGCCAGTAGTAACACTGGGGCTAGCTTCGAGCAGTACTTC.

This chain uses TRBV10-1 with TRBJ2-3, with 7 positions matching TRBD2. CDR1 and CDR2 (germline): WNHNN, SYGVQD (reference sequence). V lost 9 bases, J lost 5 bases, and 11 bases stayed unmatched. This CDR3 spans 14 amino acids. CDR3 nucleotide sequence: TGCGCCAGGTCCCCCCTGACTAGCCTAGATACGCAGTATTTT. Translated, it gives CARSPLTSLDTQYF.

The V call is TRBV19, the J call TRBJ2-5; 7 nucleotides line up with TRBD1. The V gene's germline CDR1 is LNHDA and CDR2 SQIVND (reference sequence). Trimming removed 3 bases from V and 5 bases from J; junction bases left unmatched: 9. The CDR3 runs to 15 residues. The CDR3 protein is CASSISTGWGETQYF. In DNA form, the CDR3 reads TGTGCCAGTAGTATCTCGACAGGGTGGGGGGAGACCCAGTACTTC.

The chain employs TRBV19 and TRBJ2-1; 11 nucleotides agree with TRBD2. Per the germline V gene, CDR1 is LNHDA and CDR2 is SQIVND (reference sequence). Losses at the gene ends were 3 bases for V and 12 bases for J; bases not matched to a gene: 10. The CDR3 runs 15 residues. In DNA, the CDR3 is TGTGCCAGTAGTATCCTACTAGCGGGAGATACCCGGCAGTTCTTC. Its translation: CASSILLAGDTRQFF. Based on the CDR3 plus reference TRBV19 and TRBJ2-1, the full variable domain is DGGITQSPKYLFRKEGQNVTLSCEQNLNHDAMYWYRQDPGQGLRLIYYSQIVNDFQKGDIAEGYSVSREKKESFPLTVTSAQKNPTAFYLCASSILLAGDTRQFFGPGTRLTVL.

This sequence joins TRBV4-1 and TRBJ1-3; D is perhaps TRBD1 (6 bases). Germline CDR1 and CDR2: MGHRA and YSYEKL. V lost 4 bases and J 0 bases, leaving 13 bases between the germline ends. The CDR3 length is 16 residues. This chain's CDR3 is CASSPRQDSSGNTIYF. The CDR3 DNA follows: TGCGCCAGCAGCCCCCGACAGGATAGCTCTGGAAACACCATATATTTT.

The chain employs TRBV7-3 and TRBJ2-3; 14 bases map to TRBD2. The germline gives CDR1 SGHTA, CDR2 FQGTGA. V dropped 6 bases and J dropped 4; count of bases not matched to a gene: 3. The CDR3 runs 15 residues. CDR3 bases: TGTGCCAGCAGACCGGGACTAGCGGGAGCAGATACGCAGTATTTT. Amino acids: CASRPGLAGADTQYF.

The chain is built from TRBV9 and TRBJ2-7; weak D call: TRBD1 (5 bases). V lost 3 bases and J lost 2, with 15 bases in between. Per the germline V gene, CDR1 is SGDLS and CDR2 is YYNGEE. This CDR3 comprises 15 residues. The CDR3 DNA reads as TGTGCCAGCAGCGGCCAGGGAATAGGTCCCTACGAGCAGTACTTC. Protein product: CASSGQGIGPYEQYF.

The chain links TRBV7-2 to TRBJ2-7; D perhaps matches TRBD2 (6 bases). In germline, CDR1 is SGHTA, CDR2 FQGNSA. The CDR3 covers 13 residues. V was trimmed by 0 bases and J by 3 bases, leaving 6 bases between them. CDR3 bases: TGTGCCAGCAGCTTAGCGGGAGGCTACGAGCAGTACTTC. It is translated as CASSLAGGYEQYF.

The chain has TRBV7-9 and TRBJ2-1; TRBD2 aligns across 11 bases. Germline assignment: CDR1 SEHNR and CDR2 FQNEAQ (reference sequence). This CDR3 contains 18 residues. Unmatched junction bases numbered 13, after V lost 2 bases and J lost 7 bases. This chain's CDR3 is CASSLFHVGTSGGNEQFF. DNA for the CDR3: TGTGCCAGCAGCTTATTTCACGTCGGGACTAGCGGAGGTAATGAGCAGTTCTTC. The complete variable domain, with remaining parts taken from reference TRBV7-9 and TRBJ2-1, reads DTGVSQNPRHKITKRGQNVTFRCDPISEHNRLYWYRQTLGQGPEFLTYFQNEAQLEKSRLLSDRFSAERPKGSFSTLEIQRTEQGDSAMYLCASSLFHVGTSGGNEQFFGPGTRLTVL.

Here the CDR3 DNA reads TGTGCCAGCAGCTTAGTTGTTAGCAATCAGCCCCAGCATTTT. Amino acids: CASSLVVSNQPQHF. J is TRBJ1-5 and V is TRBV7-8; D not resolved. Germline-derived CDR1 and CDR2 are SGHVS and FQNEAQ. The CDR3 extends over 14 amino acids. Trimming removed 1 base from V and 0 bases from J, with 4 bases in between.

V and J are TRBV9 and TRBJ2-1, with a tentative D call TRBD1 (5 bases). V dropped 4 bases and J dropped 1 base, with 15 bases sitting between them. Germline CDR1 is SGDLS and CDR2 is YYNGEE. This CDR3 is built from 16 residues. CDR3 protein: CASSFRMQGSYNEQFF. In DNA form, the CDR3 reads TGTGCCAGCAGCTTCCGAATGCAGGGTTCCTACAATGAGCAGTTCTTC.

This chain connects TRBV11-3 to TRBJ1-6, with D tentatively TRBD1 (5 bases). The V and J ends lost 2 bases and 2 bases respectively, with 22 bases between them. Germline loops: CDR1 SGHNT, CDR2 YENEEA. This CDR3 contains 20 residues. As DNA, the CDR3 is TGTGCCAGCAGCTTAATCCCCCAGGGCCTCCCCGAACCCTATAATTCACCCCTCCACTTT. Translation gives CASSLIPQGLPEPYNSPLHF.

The V call is TRBV6-5, the J call TRBJ2-5; 12 bases align to TRBD1. The CDR3 runs to 16 residues. The trim removed 0 bases at V and 5 bases at J, leaving 4 bases unmatched. From germline, CDR1 is MNHEY and CDR2 SVGAGI. In nucleotides, the CDR3 is TGTGCCAGCAGTTACTCCGGGACAGGGGGCTCGGAGACCCAGTACTTC. As protein: CASSYSGTGGSETQYF.

This clone showed up just a few times. The chain recombines TRBV11-3 with TRBJ2-1; weak D call: TRBD1 (6 bases). Per germline, CDR1 SGHNT and CDR2 YENEEA. The V gene lost 4 bases and the J gene lost 6 bases, with 13 bases spanning the gap. The CDR3 contains 14 residues. CDR3 DNA sequence: TGTGCCAGCAGCTCACGCCTCAGGGGCAATGAGCAGTTCTTC. Amino acid sequence: CASSSRLRGNEQFF.

This chain links TRBV12-3 or TRBV12-4 with TRBJ2-1, with D possibly being TRBD1 or TRBD2 (5 bases each). The V gene lost 3 bases and the J gene lost 8 bases, with 11 bases spanning the gap. The CDR3 runs to 13 residues. The CDR3 region has the DNA TGTGCCAGCAGTTTTCGTGGGGGAGATGAGCAGTTCTTC. Translation gives CASSFRGGDEQFF.

The rearrangement links TRBV10-2 to TRBJ2-7, with D possibly TRBD1 on 5 matching bases. CDR1 WSHSY and CDR2 SAAADI come from the germline V gene. This CDR3 comprises 14 residues. Between the trimmed V and J ends, which lost 4 bases and 0 bases, there was a span of 10 bases. CDR3 residues: CASSVGRASYEQYF. The CDR3, as DNA: TGCGCCAGCAGTGTGGGCAGGGCCTCCTACGAGCAGTACTTC.

As to this clone: Germline is not matched at one junction end, which may reflect a read error. J is TRBJ2-7 and V is TRBV6-2 or TRBV6-3; D may match TRBD1 or TRBD2 (5 bases each). This CDR3 region has 14 residues. Germline CDR1 MNHEY, CDR2 SVGEGT. The CDR3 sequence: CASSDSGPTYEQYF. CDR3 nucleotides: TGTGCCAGCAGTGACTCGGGACCCACCTACGAGCAGTACTTC.

V and J are TRBV5-6 and TRBJ1-2; TRBD1 aligns across 7 bases. Unmatched junction bases numbered 5, after V lost 0 bases and J lost 3 bases. There are 15 residues in the CDR3. CDR1 is SGHDT, CDR2 YYEEEE, per germline. CDR3 nucleotide sequence: TGTGCCAGCAGCTTGGTAGGGGGCGACGACTATGGCTACACCTTC. It codes for CASSLVGGDDYGYTF.